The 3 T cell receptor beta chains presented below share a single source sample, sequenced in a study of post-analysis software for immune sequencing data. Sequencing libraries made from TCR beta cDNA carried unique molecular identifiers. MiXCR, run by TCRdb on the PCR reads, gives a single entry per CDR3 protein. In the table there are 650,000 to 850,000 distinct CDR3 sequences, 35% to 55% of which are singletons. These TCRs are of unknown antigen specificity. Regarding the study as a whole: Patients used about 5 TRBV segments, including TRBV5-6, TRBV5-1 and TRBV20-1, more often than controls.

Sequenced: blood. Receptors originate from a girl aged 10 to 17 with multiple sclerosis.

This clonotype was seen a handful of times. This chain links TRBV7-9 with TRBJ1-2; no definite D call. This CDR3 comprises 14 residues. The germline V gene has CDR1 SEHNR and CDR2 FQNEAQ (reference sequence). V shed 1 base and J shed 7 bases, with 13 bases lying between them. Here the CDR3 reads CASSLDGFESGYTF. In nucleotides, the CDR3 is TGTGCCAGCAGCTTAGATGGTTTCGAGAGTGGCTACACCTTC. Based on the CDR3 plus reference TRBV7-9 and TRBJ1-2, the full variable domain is DTGVSQNPRHKITKRGQNVTFRCDPISEHNRLYWYRQTLGQGPEFLTYFQNEAQLEKSRLLSDRFSAERPKGSFSTLEIQRTEQGDSAMYLCASSLDGFESGYTFGSGTRLTVV.

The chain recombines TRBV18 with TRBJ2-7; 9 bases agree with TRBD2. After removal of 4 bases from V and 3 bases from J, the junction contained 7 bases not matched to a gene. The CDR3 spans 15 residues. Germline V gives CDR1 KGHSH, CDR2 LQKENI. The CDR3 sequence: CASSLREGLSYEQYF. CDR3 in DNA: TGTGCCAGCTCACTGCGGGAGGGGCTTAGCTACGAGCAGTACTTC.

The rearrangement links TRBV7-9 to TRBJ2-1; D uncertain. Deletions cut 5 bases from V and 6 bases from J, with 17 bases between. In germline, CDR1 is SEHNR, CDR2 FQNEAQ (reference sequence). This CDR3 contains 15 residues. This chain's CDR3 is CASSNSRVGSNEQFF. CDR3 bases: TGTGCCAGCAGCAATAGTCGAGTGGGGTCCAATGAGCAGTTCTTC.